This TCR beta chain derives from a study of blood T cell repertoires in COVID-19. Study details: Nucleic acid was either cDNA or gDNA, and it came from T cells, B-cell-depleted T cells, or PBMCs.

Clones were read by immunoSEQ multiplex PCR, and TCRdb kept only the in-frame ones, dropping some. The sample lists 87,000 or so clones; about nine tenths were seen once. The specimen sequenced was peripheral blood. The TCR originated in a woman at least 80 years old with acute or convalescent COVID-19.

DNA for the CDR3: TGTGCCAGCAGCTCCCGGCGAACTGGCGGGAGTTGGGGGACCGGGGAGCTGTTTTTT. Its translation is CASSSRRTGGSWGTGELFF. The chain recombines TRBV11-3 with TRBJ2-2; 7 bases align to TRBD2. V was pared by 4 bases and J by 5 bases, with 19 bases of the junction left unmatched. CDR1 is SGHNT, CDR2 YENEEA, per germline. The CDR3 totals 19 residues.